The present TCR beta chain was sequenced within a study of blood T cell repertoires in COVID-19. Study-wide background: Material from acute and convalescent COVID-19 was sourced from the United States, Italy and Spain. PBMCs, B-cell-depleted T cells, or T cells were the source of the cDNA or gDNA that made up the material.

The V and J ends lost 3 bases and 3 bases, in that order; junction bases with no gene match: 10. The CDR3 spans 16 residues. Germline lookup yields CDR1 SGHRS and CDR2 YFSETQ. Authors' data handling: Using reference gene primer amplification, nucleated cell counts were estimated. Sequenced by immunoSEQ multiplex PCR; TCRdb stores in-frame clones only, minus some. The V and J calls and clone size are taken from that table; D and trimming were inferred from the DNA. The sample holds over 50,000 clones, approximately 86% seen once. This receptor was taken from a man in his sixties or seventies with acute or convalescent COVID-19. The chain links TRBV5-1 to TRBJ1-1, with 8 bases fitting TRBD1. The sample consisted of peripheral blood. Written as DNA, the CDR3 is TGCGCCAGCAGCTCGCCCCGACAGGGGACGGACACTGAAGCTTTCTTT. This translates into CASSSPRQGTDTEAFF. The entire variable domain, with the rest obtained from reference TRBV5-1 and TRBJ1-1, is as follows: KAGVTQTPRYLIKTRGQQVTLSCSPISGHRSVSWYQQTPGQGLQFLFEYFSETQRNKGNFPGRFSGRQFSNSRSEMNVSTLELGDSALYLCASSSPRQGTDTEAFFGQGTRLTVV.